The clone carrying this T cell receptor (beta chain) was seen only a few times. At one end, the junction sequence differs from germline, possibly due to a read error. This specimen belongs to a study of T cells in Graves' hyperthyroidism and ophthalmopathy. Overall study context: Peripheral blood was collected at initial diagnosis, before any treatment.

Patients were excluded because of uncontrolled infection, other autoimmune disease, pregnancy or lactation. The germline V gene has CDR1 SGHTA and CDR2 FQGTGA. The CDR3 is made up of 14 amino acids. Authors of the study amplified TCR beta CDR3 regions from RNA transcripts. The HTBI primer set was used in a first-round RT-PCR of the TCR CDR3. TCRdb analysed the multiplex PCR reads with MiXCR anew, one entry per CDR3 protein. The repertoire has roughly 700,000 distinct CDR3 sequences, roughly a third of them found once; the top ten carry around 32%. This chain uses TRBV7-3 with TRBJ1-5; TRBD1 might be the D (6 bases). What was sequenced was blood. The TCR comes from a woman aged 40 to 50 with Graves' hyperthyroidism. The CDR3 DNA reads as TGCGCCAGCAGCCAACCAGGGGAGAATCAGCCCCAGCATTTT. Translation: CASSQPGENQPQHF.